This passage covers 25 T cell receptor beta chains from one sample sequenced in a study of monozygotic twins with inflammatory bowel disease. One entry per CDR3 protein, without DNA, is what TCRdb gives after re-calling the 5' RACE reads. This repertoire includes 200,000 to 250,000 distinct CDR3 sequences. Specimen: blood. These receptors all stem from a human donor with ulcerative colitis or Crohn's disease, or a healthy co-twin of an affected twin (not recorded which).

This chain uses TRBV7-8 with TRBJ1-1; TCRdb gives TRBD1 as the D gene, but with no DNA this cannot be confirmed. The CDR3 consists of 16 residues. The germline V gene encodes CDR1 SGHVS and CDR2 FQNEAQ. Here the CDR3 reads CASSLGDTWGQYVAFF.

The rearrangement joins TRBV5-1 to TRBJ1-1; with no DNA, the TCRdb D assignment of TRBD1 cannot be verified. In germline, CDR1 is SGHRS, CDR2 YFSETQ. The CDR3 is 14 amino acids. CDR3 sequence reads: CASAAGTANTEAFF.

The CDR3 reads CAWNQGATPSYEQYF. This rearrangement joins TRBV30 to TRBJ2-7; TCRdb returns TRBD1, unconfirmable since there is no DNA. The CDR3 consists of 15 residues. Germline CDR1 reads GTSNPN; CDR2 reads SVGIG (reference sequence).

This chain uses TRBV5-6 with TRBJ2-7. The germline V gene encodes CDR1 SGHDT and CDR2 YYEEEE. The CDR3 has 11 amino acids. The chain's CDR3 is CASSFHGEQYF.

J is TRBJ2-2 and V is TRBV9; the TCRdb call, TRBD2, lacks DNA for checking. Germline V gene lookup returns CDR1 SGDLS and CDR2 YYNGEE. The CDR3 is made up of 14 amino acids. CDR3 protein: CASSVGEGTGELFF.

The gene calls are TRBV11-2 and TRBJ2-1; TCRdb selects TRBD2, and the lack of DNA leaves this call unchecked. The CDR3 runs 17 residues. Germline V gene data show CDR1 as SGHAT and CDR2 as FQNNGV. The CDR3 loop is CASSLSGGVINYNEQFF.

The CDR3 here is CSARDRLAGVVDTQYF. The chain uses TRBV20-1 and TRBJ2-3; TCRdb picks TRBD2, but there is no DNA to check that call. Germline lookup yields CDR1 DFQATT and CDR2 SNEGSKA (reference sequence). This CDR3 spans 16 amino acids.

The chain carries TRBV12-3 or TRBV12-4 and TRBJ2-7; TCRdb gives TRBD1 as the D gene, but with no DNA this cannot be confirmed. The CDR3 length is 12 residues. CDR3 amino acids: CASSSGGELQYF.

V is TRBV7-8 and J is TRBJ2-7; the D call of TRBD2 rests on TCRdb alone, since no DNA is present to check it. The CDR3 length is 16 residues. Germline assignment: CDR1 SGHVS and CDR2 FQNEAQ. The CDR3 region is CASSLETGLETYEQYF.

The chain is built from TRBV4-1 and TRBJ2-3. The CDR3 is made up of 13 amino acids. Germline V gene sequence: CDR1 MGHRA, CDR2 YSYEKL. The CDR3 spells CASSQPSTDTQYF.

This rearrangement joins TRBV4-1 to TRBJ2-6. CDR1 MGHRA and CDR2 YSYEKL come from the germline V gene. CDR3 length equals 16 residues. The CDR3 loop is CASSQGLLSGANVLTF.

V and J are TRBV6-1 and TRBJ2-2; TCRdb's D call of TRBD1 is untestable without DNA. CDR3 length equals 16 residues. Germline V gene lookup returns CDR1 MNHNS and CDR2 SASEGT. The CDR3 reads CASIPPGGLDTGELFF.

The genes are TRBV7-2 and TRBJ1-4; TCRdb lists TRBD1, though no DNA is available to test this call. CDR1 is SGHTA, CDR2 FQGNSA, per germline. The length of the CDR3 is 16 residues. The CDR3 sequence: CASSPRGPRTNEKLFF.

The CDR3 region is CSALKRLVGRADTQYF. The chain couples TRBV20-1 to TRBJ2-3; TCRdb lists TRBD2, though no DNA is available to test this call. In germline, CDR1 is DFQATT, CDR2 SNEGSKA (reference sequence). The CDR3 sequence is 16 residues long.

This sequence joins TRBV12-3 or TRBV12-4 and TRBJ1-5; TCRdb lists TRBD1, though no DNA is available to test this call. The CDR3 loop spans 15 amino acids. This CDR3 is CASSPLGTGFQPQHF.

The chain employs TRBV18 and TRBJ1-1; with no DNA, the TCRdb D assignment of TRBD1 cannot be verified. Germline CDR1 KGHSH, CDR2 LQKENI. The CDR3 extends over 16 amino acids. The CDR3 region is CASSQHPGQWNTEACF.

This CDR3 reads CASSSQGGVETQYF. This sequence joins TRBV12-3 or TRBV12-4 and TRBJ2-5; TCRdb proposes TRBD1, but this gene call is untestable without DNA. The CDR3 length is 14 residues.

The chain carries TRBV29-1 and TRBJ2-1. Germline V lookup: CDR1 SQVTM, CDR2 ANQGSEA. This CDR3 contains 11 residues. The CDR3 sequence: CSVDRNNEQFF.

The V and J genes are TRBV9 and TRBJ2-1; TCRdb proposes TRBD2, but this gene call is untestable without DNA. CDR1 is SGDLS, CDR2 YYNGEE, per germline. The CDR3 is made up of 15 amino acids. This CDR3 is CASSVEGTSRHEQFF.

This chain joins TRBV7-9 and TRBJ2-7; no DNA is available, so the TRBD1 call from TCRdb remains unchecked. The CDR3 spans 14 residues. CDR1 SEHNR and CDR2 FQNEAQ come from the germline V gene (reference sequence). This CDR3 reads CASSSTGQGDEQYF.

This rearrangement joins TRBV20-1 to TRBJ1-4. The germline CDR1 and CDR2 sequences are DFQATT and SNEGSKA (reference sequence). The CDR3 extends over 15 amino acids. CDR3: CSARDLELTNEKLFF.

The rearrangement links TRBV3-1 to TRBJ2-7; with no DNA, the TCRdb D assignment of TRBD1 cannot be verified. Germline V gene sequence: CDR1 LGHDT, CDR2 YNNKEL (reference sequence). The CDR3 runs 13 residues. The CDR3 loop is CASSQWATYEQYF.

J is TRBJ2-3 and V is TRBV27; with no DNA, the TCRdb D assignment of TRBD1 cannot be verified. This CDR3 contains 16 residues. The germline V gene has CDR1 MNHEY and CDR2 SMNVEV (reference sequence). Here the CDR3 reads CASSFYFGTRTDTQYF.

The rearrangement joins TRBV20-1 to TRBJ1-1. This CDR3 has 14 amino acids. Germline CDR1 is DFQATT and CDR2 is SNEGSKA (reference sequence). The CDR3: CSAMKEGLNTEAFF.

V and J are TRBV4-1 and TRBJ1-5; the D call from TCRdb, TRBD1, cannot be confirmed without DNA. The germline V gene has CDR1 MGHRA and CDR2 YSYEKL. This CDR3 spans 19 amino acids. CDR3 protein: CASSPNHPLGTGGNQPQHF.